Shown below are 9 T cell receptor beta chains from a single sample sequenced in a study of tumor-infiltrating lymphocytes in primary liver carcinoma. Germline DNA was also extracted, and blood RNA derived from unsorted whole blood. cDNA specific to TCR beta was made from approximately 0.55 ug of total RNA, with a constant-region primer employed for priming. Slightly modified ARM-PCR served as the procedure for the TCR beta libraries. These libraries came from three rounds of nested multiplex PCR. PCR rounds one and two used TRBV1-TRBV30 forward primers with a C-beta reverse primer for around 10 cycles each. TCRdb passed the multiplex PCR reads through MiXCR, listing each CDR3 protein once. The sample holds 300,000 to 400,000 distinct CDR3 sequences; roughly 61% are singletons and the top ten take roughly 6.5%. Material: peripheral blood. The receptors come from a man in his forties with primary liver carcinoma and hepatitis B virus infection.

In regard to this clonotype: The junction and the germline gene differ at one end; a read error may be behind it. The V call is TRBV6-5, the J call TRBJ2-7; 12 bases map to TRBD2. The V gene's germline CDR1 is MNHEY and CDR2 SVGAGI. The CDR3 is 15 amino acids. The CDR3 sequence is CACSPTSGSTYEQYF. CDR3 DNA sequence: TGTGCCTGCAGCCCGACTAGCGGGAGCACCTACGAGCAGTACTTC.

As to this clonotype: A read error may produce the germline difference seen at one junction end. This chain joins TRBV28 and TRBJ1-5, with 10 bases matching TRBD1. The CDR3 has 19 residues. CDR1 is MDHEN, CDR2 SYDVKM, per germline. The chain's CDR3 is CASSTQQLPGQGPNQPQRF. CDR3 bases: TGTGCCAGCAGTACCCAACAATTGCCGGGACAGGGGCCTAATCAGCCCCAGCGTTTT. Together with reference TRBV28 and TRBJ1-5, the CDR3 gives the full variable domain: DVKVTQSSRYLVKRTGEKVFLECVQDMDHENMFWYRQDPGLGLRLIYFSYDVKMKEKGDIPEGYSVSREKKERFSLILESASTNQTSMYLCASSTQQLPGQGPNQPQRFGDGTRLSIL.

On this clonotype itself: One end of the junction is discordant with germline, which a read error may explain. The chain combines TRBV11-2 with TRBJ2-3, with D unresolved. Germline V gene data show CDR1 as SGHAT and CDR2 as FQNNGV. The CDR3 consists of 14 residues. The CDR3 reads CASRSELCTDTQYF. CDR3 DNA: TGTGCCAGCAGATCAGAACTTTGCACCGATACGCAGTATTTT.

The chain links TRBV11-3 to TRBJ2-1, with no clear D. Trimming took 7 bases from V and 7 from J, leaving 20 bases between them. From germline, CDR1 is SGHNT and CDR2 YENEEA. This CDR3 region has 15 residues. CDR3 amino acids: CASISTARVRNEQFF. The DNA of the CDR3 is TGTGCCAGCATCTCTACAGCGAGAGTGCGTAATGAGCAGTTCTTC.

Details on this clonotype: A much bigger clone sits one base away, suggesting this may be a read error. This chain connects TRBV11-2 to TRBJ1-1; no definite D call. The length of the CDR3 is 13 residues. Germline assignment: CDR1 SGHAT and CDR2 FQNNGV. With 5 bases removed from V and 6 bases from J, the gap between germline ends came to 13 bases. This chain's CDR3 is CASSNTPSSEAFF. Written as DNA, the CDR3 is TGTGCCAGCAGCAATACGCCGAGCTCTGAAGCTTTCTTT.

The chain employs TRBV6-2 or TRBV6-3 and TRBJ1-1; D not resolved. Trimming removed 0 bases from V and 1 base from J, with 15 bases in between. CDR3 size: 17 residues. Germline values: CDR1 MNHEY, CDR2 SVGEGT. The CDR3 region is CASSYSRIGPGNTEAFF. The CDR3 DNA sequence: TGTGCCAGCAGTTACTCCCGGATAGGGCCGGGGAACACTGAAGCTTTCTTT.

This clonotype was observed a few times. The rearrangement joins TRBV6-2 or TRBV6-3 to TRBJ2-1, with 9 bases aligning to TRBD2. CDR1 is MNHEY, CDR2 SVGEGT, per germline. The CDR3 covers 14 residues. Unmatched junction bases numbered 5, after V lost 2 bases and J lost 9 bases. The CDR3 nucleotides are TGTGCCAGCAGTTACCTAGCGGGATCGAGTGAGCAGTTCTTC. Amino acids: CASSYLAGSSEQFF.

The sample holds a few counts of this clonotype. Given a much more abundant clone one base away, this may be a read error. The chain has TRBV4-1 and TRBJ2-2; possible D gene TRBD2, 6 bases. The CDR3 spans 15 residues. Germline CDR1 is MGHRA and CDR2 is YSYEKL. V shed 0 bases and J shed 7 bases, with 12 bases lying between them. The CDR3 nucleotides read TGCGCCAGCAGCCAAGAGGTTGGTAGCGGCGGGGAGCTGTTTTTT. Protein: CASSQEVGSGGELFF.

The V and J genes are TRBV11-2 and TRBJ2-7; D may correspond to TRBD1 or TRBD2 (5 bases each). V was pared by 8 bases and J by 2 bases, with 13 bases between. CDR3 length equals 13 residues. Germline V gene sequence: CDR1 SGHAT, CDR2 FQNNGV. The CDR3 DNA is TGTGCCAGCGGCTCAGCGGACACCTACGAGCAGTACTTC. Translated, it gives CASGSADTYEQYF.